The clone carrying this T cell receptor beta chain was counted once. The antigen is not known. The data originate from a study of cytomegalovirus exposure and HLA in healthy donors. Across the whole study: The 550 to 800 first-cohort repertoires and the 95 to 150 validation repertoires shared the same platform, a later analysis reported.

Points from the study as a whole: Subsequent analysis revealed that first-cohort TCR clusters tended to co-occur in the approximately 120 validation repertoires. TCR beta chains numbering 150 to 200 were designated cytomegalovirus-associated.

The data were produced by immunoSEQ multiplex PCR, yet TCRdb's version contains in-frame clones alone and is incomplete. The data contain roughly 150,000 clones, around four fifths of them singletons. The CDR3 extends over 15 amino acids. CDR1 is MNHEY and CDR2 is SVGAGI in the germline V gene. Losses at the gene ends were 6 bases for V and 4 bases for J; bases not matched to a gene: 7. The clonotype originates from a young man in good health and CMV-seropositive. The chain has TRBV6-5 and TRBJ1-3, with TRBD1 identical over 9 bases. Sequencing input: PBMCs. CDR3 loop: CASRLDRGKGNTIYF. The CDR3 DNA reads TGTGCCAGCAGACTGGACAGGGGAAAAGGAAACACCATATATTTT.